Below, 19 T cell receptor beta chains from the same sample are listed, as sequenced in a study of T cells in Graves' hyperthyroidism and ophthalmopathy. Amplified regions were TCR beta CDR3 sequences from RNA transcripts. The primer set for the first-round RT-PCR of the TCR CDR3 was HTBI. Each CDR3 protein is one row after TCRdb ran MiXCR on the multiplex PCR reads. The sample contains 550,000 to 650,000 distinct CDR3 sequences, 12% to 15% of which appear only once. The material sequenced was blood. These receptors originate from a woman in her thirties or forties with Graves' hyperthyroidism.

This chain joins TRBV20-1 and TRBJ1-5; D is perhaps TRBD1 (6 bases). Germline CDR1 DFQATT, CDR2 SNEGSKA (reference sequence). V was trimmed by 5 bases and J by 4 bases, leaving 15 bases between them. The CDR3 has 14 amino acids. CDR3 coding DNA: TGCAGTGCTGCACAGGGATATAGAAATCAGCCCCAGCATTTT. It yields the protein CSAAQGYRNQPQHF.

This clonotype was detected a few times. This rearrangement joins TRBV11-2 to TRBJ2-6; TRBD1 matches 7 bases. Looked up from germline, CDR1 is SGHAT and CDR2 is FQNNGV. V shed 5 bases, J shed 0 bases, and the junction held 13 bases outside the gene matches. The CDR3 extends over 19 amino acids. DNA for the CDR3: TGTGCCAGCAGCCCAAGACGACAGGGACCAATCTCTGGGGCCAACGTCCTGACTTTC. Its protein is CASSPRRQGPISGANVLTF.

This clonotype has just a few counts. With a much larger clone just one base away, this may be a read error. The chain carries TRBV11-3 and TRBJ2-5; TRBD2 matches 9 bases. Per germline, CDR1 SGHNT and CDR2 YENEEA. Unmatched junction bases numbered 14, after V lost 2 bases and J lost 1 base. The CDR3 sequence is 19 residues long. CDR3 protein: CASSLSFPSREGPQETQYF. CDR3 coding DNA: TGTGCCAGCAGCTTAAGTTTCCCCTCGCGGGAGGGGCCCCAAGAGACCCAGTACTTC.

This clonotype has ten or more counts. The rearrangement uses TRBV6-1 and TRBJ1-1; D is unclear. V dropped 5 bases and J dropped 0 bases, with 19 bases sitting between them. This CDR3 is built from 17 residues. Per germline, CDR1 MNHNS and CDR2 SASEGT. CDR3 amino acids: CASSFIEPGGMNTEAFF. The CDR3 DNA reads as TGTGCCAGCAGTTTCATCGAGCCGGGCGGGATGAACACTGAAGCTTTCTTT.

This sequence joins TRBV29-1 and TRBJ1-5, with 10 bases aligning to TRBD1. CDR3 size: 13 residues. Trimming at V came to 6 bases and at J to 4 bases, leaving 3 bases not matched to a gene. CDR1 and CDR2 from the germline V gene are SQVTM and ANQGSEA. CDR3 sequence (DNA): TGCAGCGTCGGGACAGGGGCGAATCAGCCCCAGCATTTT. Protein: CSVGTGANQPQHF.

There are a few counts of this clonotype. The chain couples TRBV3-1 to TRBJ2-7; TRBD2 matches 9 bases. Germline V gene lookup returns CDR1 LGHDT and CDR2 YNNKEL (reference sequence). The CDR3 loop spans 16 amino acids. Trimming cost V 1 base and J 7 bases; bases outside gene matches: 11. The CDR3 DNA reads TGTGCCAGCAGCCAAGGGACTAGCGCCCAAGGGTCGGAGCAGTACTTC. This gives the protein CASSQGTSAQGSEQYF.

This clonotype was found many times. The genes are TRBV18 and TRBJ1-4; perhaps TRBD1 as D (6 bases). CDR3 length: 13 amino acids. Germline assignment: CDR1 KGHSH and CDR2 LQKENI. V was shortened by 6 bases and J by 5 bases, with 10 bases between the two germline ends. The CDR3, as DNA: TGTGCCAGCTCGTCTCAGGGGAATGAAAAACTGTTTTTT. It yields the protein CASSSQGNEKLFF.

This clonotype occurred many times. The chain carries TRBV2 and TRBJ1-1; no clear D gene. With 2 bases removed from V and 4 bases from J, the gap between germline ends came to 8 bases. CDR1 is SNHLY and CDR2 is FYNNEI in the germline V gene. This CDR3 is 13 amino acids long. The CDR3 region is CASSEWQFTEAFF. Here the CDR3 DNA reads TGTGCCAGCAGTGAATGGCAGTTCACTGAAGCTTTCTTT.

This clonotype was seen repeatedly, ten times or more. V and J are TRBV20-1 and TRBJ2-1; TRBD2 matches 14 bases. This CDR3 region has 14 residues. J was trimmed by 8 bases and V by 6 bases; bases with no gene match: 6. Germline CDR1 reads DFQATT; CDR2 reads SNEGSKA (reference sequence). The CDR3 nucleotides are TGCAGTGCGGGGACTAGCGGGAGTGTCTATGAGCAGTTCTTC. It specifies CSAGTSGSVYEQFF.

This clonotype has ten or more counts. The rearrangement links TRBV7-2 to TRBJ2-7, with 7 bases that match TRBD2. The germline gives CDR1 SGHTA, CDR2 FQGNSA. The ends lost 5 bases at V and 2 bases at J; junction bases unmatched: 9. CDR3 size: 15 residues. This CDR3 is CASSPREEGPYEQYF. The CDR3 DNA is TGTGCCAGCAGCCCCCGGGAGGAGGGACCCTACGAGCAGTACTTC.

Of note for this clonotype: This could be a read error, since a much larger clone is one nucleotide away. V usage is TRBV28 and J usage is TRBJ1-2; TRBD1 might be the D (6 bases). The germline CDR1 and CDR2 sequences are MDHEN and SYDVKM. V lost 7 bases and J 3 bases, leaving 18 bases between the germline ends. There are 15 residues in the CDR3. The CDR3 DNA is TGTGCCAGCAACCAAGGACAGCACTTTGACTATGGCTACACCTTC. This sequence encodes CASNQGQHFDYGYTF.

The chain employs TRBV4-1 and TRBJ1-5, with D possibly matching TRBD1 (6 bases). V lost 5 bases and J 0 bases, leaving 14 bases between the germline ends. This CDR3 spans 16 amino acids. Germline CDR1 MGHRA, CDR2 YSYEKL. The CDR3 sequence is CASSRYRDLSNQPQHF. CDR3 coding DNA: TGCGCCAGCAGCAGATACAGGGACCTTAGCAATCAGCCCCAGCATTTT.

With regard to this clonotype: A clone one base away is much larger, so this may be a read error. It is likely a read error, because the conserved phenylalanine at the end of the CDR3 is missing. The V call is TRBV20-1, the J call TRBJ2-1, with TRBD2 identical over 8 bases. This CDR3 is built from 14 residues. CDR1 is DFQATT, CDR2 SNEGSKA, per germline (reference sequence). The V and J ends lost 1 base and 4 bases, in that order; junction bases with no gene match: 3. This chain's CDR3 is CSARVTSGYNEQFV. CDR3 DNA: TGCAGTGCTAGAGTCACTAGCGGTTACAATGAGCAGTTCGTC.

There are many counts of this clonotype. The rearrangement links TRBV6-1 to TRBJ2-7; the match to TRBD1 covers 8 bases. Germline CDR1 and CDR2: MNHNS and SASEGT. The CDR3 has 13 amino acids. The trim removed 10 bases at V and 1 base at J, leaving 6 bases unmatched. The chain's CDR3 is CATRDRNSYEQYF. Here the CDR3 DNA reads TGTGCCACCCGGGACAGGAATTCCTACGAGCAGTACTTC.

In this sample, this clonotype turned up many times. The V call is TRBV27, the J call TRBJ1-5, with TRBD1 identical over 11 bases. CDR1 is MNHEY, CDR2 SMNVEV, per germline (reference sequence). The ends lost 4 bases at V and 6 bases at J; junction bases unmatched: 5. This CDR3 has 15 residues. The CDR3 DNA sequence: TGTGCCAGCAGTTCCGGACAGGGGGCAGGTCAGCCCCAGCATTTT. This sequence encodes CASSSGQGAGQPQHF.

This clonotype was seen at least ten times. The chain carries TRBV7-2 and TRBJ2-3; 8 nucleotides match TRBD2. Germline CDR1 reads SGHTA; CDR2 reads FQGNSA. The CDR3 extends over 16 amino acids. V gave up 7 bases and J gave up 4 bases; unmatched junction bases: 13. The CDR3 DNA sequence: TGTGCCAGCAATCCGGGAGCGGGAGTCCCCCCAGATACGCAGTATTTT. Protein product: CASNPGAGVPPDTQYF.

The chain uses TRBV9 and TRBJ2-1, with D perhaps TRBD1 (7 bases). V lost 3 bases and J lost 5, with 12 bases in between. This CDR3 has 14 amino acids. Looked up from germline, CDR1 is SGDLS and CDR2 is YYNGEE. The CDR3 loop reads CASSDPRGDNEQFF. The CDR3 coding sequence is TGTGCCAGCAGCGACCCCAGGGGGGACAATGAGCAGTTCTTC.

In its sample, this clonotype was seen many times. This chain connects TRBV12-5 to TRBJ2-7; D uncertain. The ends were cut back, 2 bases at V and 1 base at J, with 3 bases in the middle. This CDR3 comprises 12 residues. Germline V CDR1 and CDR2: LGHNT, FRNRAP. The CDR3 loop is CASGLISYEQYF. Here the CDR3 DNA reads TGTGCTAGTGGTTTGATATCCTACGAGCAGTACTTC.

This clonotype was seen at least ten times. CDR3 sequence: CASSPTGTDNEQFF. In nucleotides, the CDR3 is TGTGCCAGCAGCCCGACCGGGACAGACAATGAGCAGTTCTTC. V and J are TRBV7-2 and TRBJ2-1; TRBD1 matches 7 bases. V dropped 5 bases and J dropped 5; count of bases not matched to a gene: 6. The germline V gene encodes CDR1 SGHTA and CDR2 FQGNSA. The CDR3 sequence is 14 residues long.